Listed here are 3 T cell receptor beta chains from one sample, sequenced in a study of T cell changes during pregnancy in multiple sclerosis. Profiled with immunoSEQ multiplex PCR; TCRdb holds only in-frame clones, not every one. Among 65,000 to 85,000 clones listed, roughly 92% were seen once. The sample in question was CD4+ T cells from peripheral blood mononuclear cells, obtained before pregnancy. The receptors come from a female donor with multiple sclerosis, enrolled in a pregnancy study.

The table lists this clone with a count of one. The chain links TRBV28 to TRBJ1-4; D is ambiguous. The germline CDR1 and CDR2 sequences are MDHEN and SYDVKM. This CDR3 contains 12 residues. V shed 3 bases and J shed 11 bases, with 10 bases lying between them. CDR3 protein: CASSFKLVKLFF. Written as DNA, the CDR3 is TGTGCCAGCAGTTTTAAGTTAGTGAAACTGTTTTTT.

The CDR3 here is CATGTGGFGTEAFF. CDR3 nucleotides: TGTGCCACAGGGACAGGGGGCTTTGGCACTGAAGCTTTCTTT. V usage is TRBV10-3 and J usage is TRBJ1-1; 12 nucleotides match TRBD1. Germline CDR1 is ENHRY and CDR2 is SYGVKD. There are 14 residues in the CDR3. V lost 10 bases, J lost 4 bases, and 7 bases stayed unmatched.

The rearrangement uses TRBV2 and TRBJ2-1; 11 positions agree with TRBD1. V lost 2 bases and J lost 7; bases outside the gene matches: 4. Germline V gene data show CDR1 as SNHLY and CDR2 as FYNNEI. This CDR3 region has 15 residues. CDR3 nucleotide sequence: TGTGCCAGCAGTGAAAGAGGGACAGGGGGGAATGAGCAGTTCTTC. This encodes CASSERGTGGNEQFF.